Below, 20 T cell receptor beta chains from the same sample are listed, as sequenced in a study of blood T cell repertoires in COVID-19. The method was immunoSEQ multiplex PCR; TCRdb's version includes in-frame clones alone and lacks a portion of them. This sample has roughly 250,000 clones, with approximately 79% found just once. Sequenced sample: peripheral blood. The receptors were sampled from a woman older than 75 with active or convalescent COVID-19.

V is TRBV6-1 and J is TRBJ1-5; maybe TRBD1 (5 bases). Looked up from germline, CDR1 is MNHNS and CDR2 is SASEGT. V was cut by 0 bases and J by 7 bases, with 13 bases left in between. The length of the CDR3 is 15 residues. The CDR3 sequence: CASSEASGGGQPQHF. The DNA for the CDR3 is TGTGCCAGCAGTGAAGCGTCGGGGGGGGGACAGCCCCAGCATTTT.

The genes are TRBV6-5 and TRBJ1-2; D ambiguous. Germline V gene sequence: CDR1 MNHEY, CDR2 SVGAGI. The length of the CDR3 is 14 residues. Trimming pared 5 bases from V and 1 base from J, leaving 11 bases between. CDR3 DNA: TGTGCCAGCAGTCACCCGACAAATAACTATGGCTACACCTTC. Its protein is CASSHPTNNYGYTF.

This chain links TRBV12-3 or TRBV12-4 with TRBJ2-5; D remains unclear. The length of the CDR3 is 13 residues. V was shortened by 3 bases and J by 5 bases, with 10 bases between the two germline ends. The CDR3 is CASSLRGVETQYF. In nucleotides, the CDR3 is TGTGCCAGCAGTTTGAGAGGCGTGGAGACCCAGTACTTC.

The V and J genes are TRBV6-5 and TRBJ1-1; D is possibly TRBD1 (6 bases). CDR1 and CDR2 from the germline V gene are MNHEY and SVGAGI. CDR3 length: 14 amino acids. Trimming took 6 bases from V and 1 from J, leaving 12 bases between them. The CDR3 DNA reads as TGTGCCAGCAGCGTTTTACAGGGGAACACTGAAGCTTTCTTT. Its translation: CASSVLQGNTEAFF.

V and J are TRBV6-1 and TRBJ2-1, with D possibly TRBD2 on 6 matching bases. The CDR3 extends over 12 amino acids. Germline-derived CDR1 and CDR2 are MNHNS and SASEGT. Trimming shortened V by 2 bases and J by 11 bases, and 10 bases separated the two germline ends. CDR3 amino acids: CASSENLAKQFF. As DNA, the CDR3 is TGTGCCAGCAGTGAAAATCTAGCGAAGCAGTTCTTC.

This rearrangement joins TRBV10-3 to TRBJ1-5, with D maybe TRBD1 (5 bases). Deletions cut 5 bases from V and 3 bases from J, with 11 bases between. Looked up from germline, CDR1 is ENHRY and CDR2 is SYGVKD. There are 14 residues in the CDR3. CDR3 in amino acids: CAISKDTDNQPQHF. CDR3 nucleotide sequence: TGTGCCATCAGTAAGGACACTGACAATCAGCCCCAGCATTTT.

Turning to this clone: The junction differs from germline at one of its ends, possibly a read error. The chain carries TRBV19 and TRBJ1-3; D is ambiguous. Germline assignment: CDR1 LNHDA and CDR2 SQIVND (reference sequence). The CDR3 is 15 residues long. CDR3 sequence (DNA): TGTGCCAGTAGTATTGCATCCTCCTCTAGAAACACCATATATTTT. Protein product: CASSIASSSRNTIYF.

The chain joins TRBV19 to TRBJ1-6; TRBD1 might be the D (5 bases). The germline V gene encodes CDR1 LNHDA and CDR2 SQIVND (reference sequence). The CDR3 has 16 amino acids. Trimming cost V 5 bases and J 0 bases, with 11 bases left between them. The CDR3 loop reads CASSGRQSSYNSPLHF. As DNA, the CDR3 is TGTGCCAGTAGTGGAAGACAGAGCTCCTATAATTCACCCCTCCACTTT.

This clone was observed many times. The chain combines TRBV5-1 with TRBJ2-7; 7 positions match TRBD1. Germline-derived CDR1 and CDR2 are SGHRS and YFSETQ. J was trimmed by 3 bases and V by 7 bases; bases with no gene match: 13. The CDR3 consists of 15 residues. The CDR3 here is CASGSRQGPIYEQYF. The CDR3 DNA follows: TGCGCCAGCGGGTCCCGACAGGGTCCCATCTACGAGCAGTACTTC. Together with reference TRBV5-1 and TRBJ2-7, the CDR3 gives the full variable domain: KAGVTQTPRYLIKTRGQQVTLSCSPISGHRSVSWYQQTPGQGLQFLFEYFSETQRNKGNFPGRFSGRQFSNSRSEMNVSTLELGDSALYLCASGSRQGPIYEQYFGPGTRLTVT.

On this clone: This sample also contains other DNA sequences that code for the same CDR3. The chain has TRBV20-1 and TRBJ1-4; 9 nucleotides line up with TRBD1. The CDR3 is made up of 13 amino acids. The trim removed 3 bases at V and 5 bases at J, leaving 1 base unmatched. CDR1 and CDR2 (germline): DFQATT, SNEGSKA (reference sequence). The CDR3 DNA follows: TGCAGTGCTAGTGGGACAGGGAATGAAAAACTGTTTTTT. Protein product: CSASGTGNEKLFF.

V is TRBV18 and J is TRBJ1-1, with a tentative D call TRBD1 (5 bases). The CDR3 loop spans 13 amino acids. The V and J ends lost 1 base and 8 bases respectively, with 11 bases between them. Germline V gene data show CDR1 as KGHSH and CDR2 as LQKENI. The DNA for the CDR3 is TGTGCCAGCTCACCACAAGCCAGGACAGAAGCTTTCTTT. Translating it yields CASSPQARTEAFF.

The chain combines TRBV11-1 with TRBJ2-7; TRBD2 matches at 9 bases. This CDR3 has 16 residues. Trimming cost V 5 bases and J 4 bases; bases outside gene matches: 12. Germline CDR1 is SGHAT and CDR2 is FQDESV (reference sequence). The CDR3 loop is CASSILSGGRSYEQYF. The CDR3, as DNA: TGTGCCAGCAGCATCTTAAGCGGGGGGCGTTCGTACGAGCAGTACTTC.

This chain connects TRBV3-1 (or the pseudogene TRBV3-2) to TRBJ2-5; tentatively, D is TRBD1 (6 bases). CDR3 size: 16 residues. V lost 1 base, J lost 1 base, and 13 bases lay in between. Germline CDR1 is LGHDT and CDR2 is YNNKEL (reference sequence). The CDR3, as DNA: TGTGCCAGCAGCCAAGGGGACATCACTATCCAAGAGACCCAGTACTTC. Its translation: CASSQGDITIQETQYF.

This chain uses TRBV4-1 with TRBJ2-5; 9 nucleotides align to TRBD1. V was pared by 0 bases and J by 4 bases, with 9 bases of the junction left unmatched. This CDR3 comprises 17 residues. CDR1 MGHRA and CDR2 YSYEKL come from the germline V gene. The CDR3: CASSQERDRGTGETQYF. The CDR3 DNA follows: TGCGCCAGCAGCCAAGAACGAGACAGGGGGACCGGAGAGACCCAGTACTTC.

The chain combines TRBV25-1 with TRBJ1-4; D is undetermined. Trimming shortened V by 1 base and J by 5 bases, and 14 bases separated the two germline ends. Germline lookup yields CDR1 MGHDK and CDR2 SYGVNS. The CDR3 runs 16 residues. CDR3 in DNA: TGTGCCAGCAGTGAATCTAGATTCCCCTACAATGAAAAACTGTTTTTT. Translating gives CASSESRFPYNEKLFF. Combining the CDR3 with reference TRBV25-1 and TRBJ1-4 gives the whole variable domain EADIYQTPRYLVIGTGKKITLECSQTMGHDKMYWYQQDPGMELHLIHYSYGVNSTEKGDLSSESTVSRIRTEHFPLTLESARPSHTSQYLCASSESRFPYNEKLFFGSGTQLSVL.

This clone was recorded only once. The rearrangement uses TRBV5-1 and TRBJ2-4; 7 bases fit TRBD1. Unmatched junction bases numbered 1, after V lost 2 bases and J lost 5 bases. The CDR3 totals 13 residues. Germline V gene lookup returns CDR1 SGHRS and CDR2 YFSETQ. The CDR3 loop reads CASSFDRENIQYF. CDR3 sequence (DNA): TGCGCCAGCAGCTTCGACAGGGAAAACATTCAGTACTTC.

The rearrangement joins TRBV6-5 to TRBJ2-3; the D gene is possibly TRBD2 (7 bases). The ends were cut back, 1 base at V and 6 bases at J, with 11 bases in the middle. Per the germline V gene, CDR1 is MNHEY and CDR2 is SVGAGI. The CDR3 is made up of 14 amino acids. As DNA, the CDR3 is TGTGCCAGCAGTTACTACCGGGGGGCCGATACGCAGTATTTT. This sequence encodes CASSYYRGADTQYF.

DNA for the CDR3: TGCGCCAGCAGCTGGGGACAGGGGAAGAACGAGCAGTACTTC. Translating gives CASSWGQGKNEQYF. The genes are TRBV5-1 and TRBJ2-7; 10 bases agree with TRBD1. After removal of 3 bases from V and 5 bases from J, the junction contained 5 bases not matched to a gene. From germline, CDR1 is SGHRS and CDR2 YFSETQ. CDR3 length: 14 amino acids.

The rearrangement joins TRBV20-1 to TRBJ2-5; possibly TRBD1 for D (6 bases). The CDR3 is 12 residues long. Trimming left V 3 bases short and J 5 bases short, with 10 bases between. CDR1 and CDR2 from the germline V gene are DFQATT and SNEGSKA (reference sequence). The CDR3 DNA is TGCAGTGCTAGTCTACAGGGCGAGACCCAGTACTTC. Its translation: CSASLQGETQYF.

As concerns this clone: Other DNA sequences in this sample translate to the same CDR3. J is TRBJ2-1 and V is TRBV5-1, with 8 bases matching TRBD2. Trimming removed 5 bases from V and 0 bases from J; junction bases left unmatched: 4. The CDR3 is 15 residues long. Per the germline V gene, CDR1 is SGHRS and CDR2 is YFSETQ. CDR3 loop: CASSPSGSSYNEQFF. The CDR3 region has the DNA TGCGCCAGCAGTCCAAGCGGGAGCTCCTACAATGAGCAGTTCTTC.